These 21 T cell receptor beta chains came from one sample sequenced in a study of blood T cell repertoires in COVID-19. Clones were read by immunoSEQ multiplex PCR, and TCRdb kept only the in-frame ones, dropping some. The repertoire consists of a few hundred thousand clones, with around 84% occurring once and the leading ten covering 10%. What was sequenced was PBMCs or T cells enriched from blood (not recorded which). These receptors all stem from a young woman who had recovered from COVID-19.

The gene calls are TRBV2 and TRBJ1-2, with D unclear. The CDR3 is 12 residues long. V lost 2 bases and J 5 bases, leaving 6 bases between the germline ends. Germline CDR1 reads SNHLY; CDR2 reads FYNNEI. Written as DNA, the CDR3 is TGTGCCAGCAGTGAAACTTTATATGGCTACACCTTC. The encoded protein is CASSETLYGYTF.

Of note for this clone: The same CDR3 is also encoded by other DNA sequences in this sample. V is TRBV7-9 and J is TRBJ1-1, with D uncertain. Germline V gives CDR1 SEHNR, CDR2 FQNEAQ (reference sequence). CDR3 length: 13 residues. V lost 5 bases, J lost 1 base, and 8 bases lay in between. The CDR3 bases are TGTGCCAGCAGCGGTACAGCGAACACTGAAGCTTTCTTT. It specifies CASSGTANTEAFF.

The rearrangement links TRBV7-2 to TRBJ2-1; 8 nucleotides line up with TRBD2. The CDR3 length is 15 residues. V lost 7 bases, J lost 7 bases, and 12 bases stayed unmatched. Germline V gene data show CDR1 as SGHTA and CDR2 as FQGNSA. CDR3 DNA: TGTGCCAGCACCCTCCTGGGCGGGGGGAATAATGAGCAGTTCTTC. The encoded protein is CASTLLGGGNNEQFF.

This clone was seen just once. The chain combines TRBV11-2 with TRBJ2-1, with 15 bases fitting TRBD2. The CDR3 length is 18 residues. Germline CDR1 and CDR2: SGHAT and FQNNGV. V trimming: 1 base; J trimming: 1 base; junction bases outside the gene matches: 2. CDR3 region: CASSLGTSGRVSYNEQFF. CDR3 DNA: TGTGCCAGCAGCTTAGGGACTAGCGGGAGGGTATCCTACAATGAGCAGTTCTTC.

The chain has TRBV4-2 and TRBJ1-2, with D unclear. The V end lost 1 base, the J end lost 4 bases, and 13 bases lay between the germline ends. The germline CDR1 and CDR2 sequences are LGHNA and YNFKEQ. The CDR3 loop spans 15 amino acids. The DNA of the CDR3 is TGTGCCAGCAGCCAAGTATCAGAGGCGGGCTATGGCTACACCTTC. As protein: CASSQVSEAGYGYTF.

The V call is TRBV2, the J call TRBJ1-1, with 9 bases that match TRBD1. CDR1 is SNHLY and CDR2 is FYNNEI in the germline V gene. The CDR3 totals 15 residues. Losses at the gene ends were 2 bases for V and 5 bases for J; bases not matched to a gene: 6. The CDR3 sequence: CASSEMKTGGTEAFF. DNA for the CDR3: TGTGCCAGCAGTGAAATGAAGACAGGGGGAACTGAAGCTTTCTTT.

This chain links TRBV6-5 with TRBJ1-5; D not resolved. This CDR3 is built from 15 residues. V gave up 0 bases and J gave up 3 bases, with 9 bases separating them. Germline V gives CDR1 MNHEY, CDR2 SVGAGI. The CDR3 DNA is TGTGCCAGCAGTTACTCTAAGCTCGACAATCAGCCCCAGCATTTT. Amino acids: CASSYSKLDNQPQHF.

J is TRBJ1-2 and V is TRBV19; 11 nucleotides line up with TRBD1. Germline values: CDR1 LNHDA, CDR2 SQIVND (reference sequence). The CDR3 consists of 15 residues. J gave up 6 bases and V 4 bases, and 7 bases lay outside the gene matches. Here the CDR3 DNA reads TGTGCCAGTAGTAAAAGGACAGGGGGCGTGGATGGCTACACCTTC. Translated, it gives CASSKRTGGVDGYTF.

This clone was counted a few times. The rearrangement joins TRBV23-1 to TRBJ1-5; D gene uncertain. TRBV23-1 is an ORF; its function is uncertain. V was clipped by 2 bases and J by 0 bases, with 8 bases between them. CDR3 length: 15 amino acids. Written as DNA, the CDR3 is TGCGCCAGCAGTCAACGGTTTAATAGCAATCAGCCCCAGCATTTT. Translation: CASSQRFNSNQPQHF.

This clone has only one observation. A much larger clonotype is one base distant, so this may be a read error. The genes are TRBV9 and TRBJ1-2; D is perhaps TRBD1 (6 bases). The V gene lost 3 bases and the J gene lost 1 base, with 7 bases spanning the gap. This CDR3 has 13 residues. Germline CDR1 reads SGDLS; CDR2 reads YYNGEE. The CDR3 protein is CASSDRVNYGYTF. The DNA of the CDR3 is TGTGCCAGCAGCGACAGGGTTAACTATGGCTACACCTTC.

The V and J genes are TRBV19 and TRBJ1-2; 7 positions agree with TRBD1. Germline V gives CDR1 LNHDA, CDR2 SQIVND (reference sequence). This CDR3 region has 15 residues. V shed 5 bases, J shed 8 bases, and the junction held 14 bases outside the gene matches. The CDR3 reads CASSVTITGAPGYTF. In nucleotides, the CDR3 is TGTGCCAGTAGTGTAACGATCACAGGGGCCCCCGGCTACACCTTC.

The rearrangement links TRBV2 to TRBJ2-1; 8 bases map to TRBD1. The germline V gene encodes CDR1 SNHLY and CDR2 FYNNEI. CDR3 size: 14 residues. V was clipped by 6 bases and J by 8 bases; unmatched bases: 9. DNA for the CDR3: TGTGCCAGCAGCGCGACAGGACAGGGCGATGAGCAGTTCTTC. Protein: CASSATGQGDEQFF.

The chain uses TRBV11-2 and TRBJ1-6, with TRBD1 identical over 9 bases. This CDR3 has 16 residues. Per germline, CDR1 SGHAT and CDR2 FQNNGV. J lost 8 bases, V lost 2 bases, and 7 bases had no gene match. CDR3 sequence: CASSLLTGGADSPLHF. The CDR3 nucleotides read TGTGCCAGCAGCTTACTAACAGGGGGCGCGGATTCACCCCTCCACTTT.

The chain links TRBV5-1 to TRBJ1-1; D is perhaps TRBD1 (6 bases). Germline assignment: CDR1 SGHRS and CDR2 YFSETQ. CDR3 length: 16 amino acids. V was clipped by 3 bases and J by 0 bases, with 15 bases between them. CDR3 sequence reads: CASSSYRDSMNTEAFF. In nucleotides, the CDR3 is TGCGCCAGCAGCTCCTACAGGGATTCCATGAACACTGAAGCTTTCTTT.

The rearrangement uses TRBV2 and TRBJ2-5; TRBD1 might be the D (6 bases). The V gene lost 3 bases and the J gene lost 1 base, with 12 bases spanning the gap. Germline V gene lookup returns CDR1 SNHLY and CDR2 FYNNEI. CDR3 length equals 15 residues. The CDR3 loop reads CASSDTGMSQETQYF. In DNA, the CDR3 is TGTGCCAGCAGTGATACAGGGATGAGCCAAGAGACCCAGTACTTC. Drawing the rest from reference TRBV2 and TRBJ2-5, the complete variable domain is EPEVTQTPSHQVTQMGQEVILRCVPISNHLYFYWYRQILGQKVEFLVSFYNNEISEKSEIFDDQFSVERPDGSNFTLKIRSTKLEDSAMYFCASSDTGMSQETQYFGPGTRLLVL.

J is TRBJ1-4 and V is TRBV6-5, with 7 positions matching TRBD1. CDR1 is MNHEY, CDR2 SVGAGI, per germline. The ends lost 7 bases at V and 4 bases at J; junction bases unmatched: 6. The CDR3 runs 14 residues. The CDR3 region has the DNA TGTGCCAGCACCACCGGGGACAGTAATGAAAAACTGTTTTTT. It specifies CASTTGDSNEKLFF.

The chain carries TRBV5-1 and TRBJ2-3, with D maybe TRBD1 (5 bases). Germline assignment: CDR1 SGHRS and CDR2 YFSETQ. Trimming took 4 bases from V and 3 from J, leaving 15 bases between them. This CDR3 has 15 amino acids. The CDR3 DNA reads as TGCGCCAGCAGCATCGCAGGGATGGCTACAGATACGCAGTATTTT. Its protein product is CASSIAGMATDTQYF.

J is TRBJ2-1 and V is TRBV9, with a weak D call TRBD1 (5 bases). Per the germline V gene, CDR1 is SGDLS and CDR2 is YYNGEE. Trimming removed 1 base from V and 5 bases from J, with 10 bases in between. The CDR3 runs to 14 residues. The CDR3 sequence is CASSVQGVDNEQFF. The CDR3 bases are TGTGCCAGCAGCGTACAGGGTGTGGACAATGAGCAGTTCTTC.

The chain joins TRBV4-2 to TRBJ2-2, with 8 bases lining up with TRBD2. The germline V gene has CDR1 LGHNA and CDR2 YNFKEQ. Losses at the gene ends were 4 bases for V and 3 bases for J; bases not matched to a gene: 13. The CDR3 has 18 amino acids. CDR3 DNA: TGTGCCAGCAGCCCTAACTCGGGCGGGAGGTACGACACCGGGGAGCTGTTTTTT. Translating it yields CASSPNSGGRYDTGELFF.

The chain recombines TRBV4-1 with TRBJ2-5; TRBD2 is a possible D gene (6 bases). This CDR3 spans 17 amino acids. Germline CDR1 and CDR2: MGHRA and YSYEKL. Trimming shortened V by 4 bases and J by 5 bases, and 23 bases separated the two germline ends. The CDR3 reads CASSPNPVGGGPETQYF. The CDR3 bases are TGCGCCAGCAGCCCTAATCCCGTGGGTGGAGGGCCCGAGACCCAGTACTTC.

The sample holds many counts of this clone. The V gene is TRBV28, the J gene TRBJ2-2; possible D gene TRBD2, 6 bases. This CDR3 has 15 residues. Per germline, CDR1 MDHEN and CDR2 SYDVKM. V lost 8 bases, J lost 2 bases, and 15 bases lay in between. This chain's CDR3 is CASLRRAVNTGELFF. CDR3 DNA sequence: TGTGCCAGCCTCCGGAGGGCGGTTAACACCGGGGAGCTGTTTTTT.